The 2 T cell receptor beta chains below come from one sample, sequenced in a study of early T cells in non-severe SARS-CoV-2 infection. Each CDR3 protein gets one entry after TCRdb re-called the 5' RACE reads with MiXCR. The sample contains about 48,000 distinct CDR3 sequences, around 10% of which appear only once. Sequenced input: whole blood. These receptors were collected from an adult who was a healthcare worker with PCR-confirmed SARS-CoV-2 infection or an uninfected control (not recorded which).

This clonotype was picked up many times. This CDR3 reads CATCKTRDKTSPGNTQYF. CDR3 nucleotides: TGTGCCACCTGTAAAACCCGGGACAAAACCTCTCCCGGGAATACGCAGTATTTT. The rearrangement links TRBV6-6 to TRBJ2-3; possibly TRBD1 for D (6 bases). Trimming removed 10 bases from V and 7 bases from J, with 33 bases in between. Per germline, CDR1 MNHNY and CDR2 SVGAGI (reference sequence). The CDR3 consists of 18 residues.

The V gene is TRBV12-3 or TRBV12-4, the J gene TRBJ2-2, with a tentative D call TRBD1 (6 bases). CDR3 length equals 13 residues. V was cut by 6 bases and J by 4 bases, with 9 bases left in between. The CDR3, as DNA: TGTGCCAGCAGCAGGGGTAGCACCGGGGAGCTGTTTTTT. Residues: CASSRGSTGELFF.